This TCR beta chain was obtained from a study of blood T cell repertoires in COVID-19. Study at large: The United States, Italy and Spain provided the acute and convalescent COVID-19 samples. T cells, B-cell-depleted T cells, or PBMCs supplied cDNA or gDNA.

Authors' analysis steps: The assay estimated nucleated cells by amplifying reference gene primers. Repertoires were generated with immunoSEQ multiplex PCR, while TCRdb's copy carries only in-frame clones and drops some. V, J and clone size derive from that table, while D and trimming were established from the DNA sequence. There are some 41,000 clones in the sample; more than 65% occur only once, and 4% to 5.5% lies in the top ten. The V segment lost 5 bases and the J segment 5 bases; nucleotides outside the gene matches: 9. This CDR3 is built from 15 residues. CDR1 SGHAT and CDR2 FQNNGV come from the germline V gene.

The rearrangement joins TRBV11-2 to TRBJ2-7; 10 positions agree with TRBD2. The receptor was derived from a woman in her 70s with acute or convalescent COVID-19. The sample was peripheral blood. CDR3 region: CASSQHWGLANEQYF. The CDR3 DNA follows: TGTGCCAGCAGCCAGCACTGGGGACTAGCGAACGAGCAGTACTTC.